Following are 15 T cell receptor beta chains from one sample sequenced in a study of identical twins. A single record per CDR3 protein comes from TCRdb applying MiXCR to the 5' RACE reads. The sample carries around 280,000 distinct CDR3 sequences, roughly 8.6% recorded once. The same specimen was also included in a second study, on yellow fever vaccine responses in identical twins.

Specimen: memory (CD45RO+) T cells sorted from blood. Receptors originate from a woman aged 18-35 years in good health.

This clonotype showed up just a few times. The J gene is TRBJ2-3, the V gene TRBV3-1; D unresolved. The CDR3 loop spans 13 amino acids. Deletions cut 1 base from V and 4 bases from J, with 6 bases between. Looked up from germline, CDR1 is LGHDT and CDR2 is YNNKEL (reference sequence). DNA for the CDR3: TGTGCCAGCAGCCAAGGTCACCCAGATACGCAGTATTTT. Its protein is CASSQGHPDTQYF.

This clonotype has more than one count but fewer than ten. The V call is TRBV4-1, the J call TRBJ2-5; D may correspond to TRBD1 or TRBD2 (5 bases each). The length of the CDR3 is 15 residues. V was pared by 0 bases and J by 4 bases, with 12 bases between. Germline V gives CDR1 MGHRA, CDR2 YSYEKL. CDR3 region: CASSQEGVGGETQYF. DNA of the CDR3: TGCGCCAGCAGCCAAGAAGGGGTTGGGGGAGAGACCCAGTACTTC.

This clonotype was seen repeatedly, ten times or more. The chain links TRBV5-1 to TRBJ2-5; TRBD1 aligns across 10 bases. There are 16 residues in the CDR3. Germline values: CDR1 SGHRS, CDR2 YFSETQ. The V and J ends lost 3 bases and 1 base, in that order; junction bases with no gene match: 6. The DNA of the CDR3 is TGCGCCAGCAGCTGGTCCCGGGACAGGGGCCAAGAGACCCAGTACTTC. Translation gives CASSWSRDRGQETQYF.

The chain uses TRBV15 and TRBJ2-2, with TRBD2 matching over 9 bases. This CDR3 has 17 amino acids. Per germline, CDR1 LNHNV and CDR2 YYDKDF (reference sequence). The V and J ends lost 5 bases and 0 bases, in that order; junction bases with no gene match: 7. The CDR3 reads CATSPPWTSANTGELFF. DNA of the CDR3: TGTGCCACCAGCCCTCCGTGGACTAGCGCGAACACCGGGGAGCTGTTTTTT.

This clonotype was picked up a small number of times. The rearrangement joins TRBV19 to TRBJ2-2, with 7 bases matching TRBD2. Unmatched junction bases numbered 4, after V lost 6 bases and J lost 0 bases. The CDR3 covers 15 residues. Germline-derived CDR1 and CDR2 are LNHDA and SQIVND (reference sequence). The CDR3 loop reads CASSTAGPNTGELFF. The CDR3 nucleotides are TGTGCCAGTAGCACAGCGGGGCCGAACACCGGGGAGCTGTTTTTT.

There are many counts of this clonotype. The V and J genes are TRBV19 and TRBJ1-1, with 11 positions matching TRBD1. The V gene's germline CDR1 is LNHDA and CDR2 SQIVND (reference sequence). CDR3 size: 16 residues. J lost 11 bases, V lost 7 bases, and 18 bases had no gene match. The CDR3 bases are TGTGCCAGTATTGATACCGGGACAGGGGGGGTGATGAAGGCTTTCTTT. It specifies CASIDTGTGGVMKAFF.

In this sample, this clonotype turned up many times. The chain uses TRBV12-3 or TRBV12-4 and TRBJ1-1; the match to TRBD1 covers 9 bases. This CDR3 contains 14 residues. Trimming cost V 7 bases and J 5 bases; bases outside gene matches: 8. The CDR3 bases are TGTGCCAGCATCGTTACAGGGGGCTTAACTGAAGCTTTCTTT. Its protein is CASIVTGGLTEAFF.

This clonotype was picked up a small number of times. The rearrangement joins TRBV25-1 to TRBJ1-6, with 9 positions matching TRBD1. Germline loops: CDR1 MGHDK, CDR2 SYGVNS. Trimming took 4 bases from V and 10 from J; bases not matched to a gene: 8. This CDR3 is 15 amino acids long. The CDR3 DNA reads TGTGCCAGCAGTGGCCGGGACAGGGTTAAATCACCCCTCCACTTT. Translation: CASSGRDRVKSPLHF.

The table lists this clonotype with many counts. The chain combines TRBV20-1 with TRBJ2-2, with a weak D call TRBD1 (6 bases). Germline loops: CDR1 DFQATT, CDR2 SNEGSKA (reference sequence). The CDR3 is 14 residues long. V dropped 6 bases and J dropped 2 bases, with 13 bases sitting between them. Here the CDR3 DNA reads TGCAGTGCGCGGACAGCCCTCAACACCGGGGAGCTGTTTTTT. The encoded protein is CSARTALNTGELFF.

The chain is built from TRBV2 and TRBJ2-5; D is ambiguous. V lost 5 bases, J lost 3 bases, and 16 bases lay in between. Germline V CDR1 and CDR2: SNHLY, FYNNEI. The CDR3 length is 15 residues. CDR3 sequence (DNA): TGTGCCAGCAGTCGGGCCCCTTCGAAAGAAGAGACCCAGTACTTC. Amino acid sequence: CASSRAPSKEETQYF.

There are many counts of this clonotype. The V gene is TRBV5-1, the J gene TRBJ2-1, with D possibly matching TRBD2 (5 bases). CDR1 is SGHRS, CDR2 YFSETQ, per germline. This CDR3 contains 20 residues. V lost 4 bases and J lost 0, with 26 bases in between. The CDR3 spells CASSVTGWRGFSSSYNEQFF. CDR3 coding DNA: TGCGCCAGCAGCGTAACGGGCTGGAGAGGGTTTAGCAGCTCCTACAATGAGCAGTTCTTC.

This clonotype was counted a few times. The gene calls are TRBV2 and TRBJ1-2; TRBD1 is a possible D gene (5 bases). CDR3 length: 12 amino acids. CDR1 and CDR2 from the germline V gene are SNHLY and FYNNEI. V lost 2 bases and J lost 5, with 6 bases in between. This chain's CDR3 is CASSEQGYGYTF. CDR3 bases: TGTGCCAGCAGTGAACAGGGTTATGGCTACACCTTC. The full variable domain, rest sourced from reference TRBV2 and TRBJ1-2, is EPEVTQTPSHQVTQMGQEVILRCVPISNHLYFYWYRQILGQKVEFLVSFYNNEISEKSEIFDDQFSVERPDGSNFTLKIRSTKLEDSAMYFCASSEQGYGYTFGSGTRLTVV.

This clonotype was recorded at least ten times. V and J are TRBV2 and TRBJ2-1, with 7 bases lining up with TRBD2. V lost 3 bases, J lost 9 bases, and 8 bases stayed unmatched. Germline V CDR1 and CDR2: SNHLY, FYNNEI. The CDR3 has 14 residues. Here the CDR3 DNA reads TGTGCCAGCAGTGAGGGGAGGGTGCAGGCTGAGCAGTTCTTC. Translation: CASSEGRVQAEQFF.

This clonotype has just a few counts. The rearrangement joins TRBV5-1 to TRBJ1-1; no clear D. V gave up 4 bases and J gave up 1 base, with 17 bases separating them. Germline V gives CDR1 SGHRS, CDR2 YFSETQ. This CDR3 region has 16 residues. The CDR3 spells CASSNAGPERNTEAFF. The CDR3, as DNA: TGCGCCAGCAGCAACGCCGGGCCGGAGAGGAACACTGAAGCTTTCTTT.

This clonotype was counted between two and nine times. J is TRBJ1-6 and V is TRBV6-1; the D is unclear. Germline V lookup: CDR1 MNHNS, CDR2 SASEGT. V was shortened by 3 bases and J by 7 bases, with 10 bases between the two germline ends. The CDR3 runs to 14 residues. The CDR3 DNA is TGTGCCAGCAGTGACTGGGTTCCCAATTCACCCCTCCACTTT. This codes for CASSDWVPNSPLHF.